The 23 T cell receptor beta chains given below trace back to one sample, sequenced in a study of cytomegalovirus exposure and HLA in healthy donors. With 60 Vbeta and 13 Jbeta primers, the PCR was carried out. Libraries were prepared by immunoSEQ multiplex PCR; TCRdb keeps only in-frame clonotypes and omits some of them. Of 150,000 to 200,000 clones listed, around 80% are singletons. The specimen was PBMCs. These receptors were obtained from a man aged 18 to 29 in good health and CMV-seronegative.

The CDR3 is CASNAGTGSYNEQFF. The CDR3 DNA follows: TGTGCCAGTAATGCCGGGACAGGGTCCTACAATGAGCAGTTCTTC. V gene TRBV19 combines with J gene TRBJ2-1; 9 nucleotides agree with TRBD1. V dropped 7 bases and J dropped 1; count of bases not matched to a gene: 5. CDR3 length equals 15 residues. Germline V CDR1 and CDR2: LNHDA, SQIVND (reference sequence).

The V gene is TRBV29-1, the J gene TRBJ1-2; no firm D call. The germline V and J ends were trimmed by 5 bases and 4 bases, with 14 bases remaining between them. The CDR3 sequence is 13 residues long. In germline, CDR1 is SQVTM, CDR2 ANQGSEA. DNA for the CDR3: TGCAGCGTTTCCTGGCAGGAAGGCTATGGCTACACCTTC. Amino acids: CSVSWQEGYGYTF.

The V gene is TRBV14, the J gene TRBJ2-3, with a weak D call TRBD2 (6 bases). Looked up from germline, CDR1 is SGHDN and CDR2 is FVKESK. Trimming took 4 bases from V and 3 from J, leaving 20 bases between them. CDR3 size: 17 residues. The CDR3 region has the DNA TGTGCCAGCAGCCGACTGGAGACGGGAGAGTATACAGATACGCAGTATTTT. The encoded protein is CASSRLETGEYTDTQYF. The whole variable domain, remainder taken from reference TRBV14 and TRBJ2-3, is EAGVTQFPSHSVIEKGQTVTLRCDPISGHDNLYWYRRVMGKEIKFLLHFVKESKQDESGMPNNRFLAERTGGTYSTLKVQPAELEDSGVYFCASSRLETGEYTDTQYFGPGTRLTVL.

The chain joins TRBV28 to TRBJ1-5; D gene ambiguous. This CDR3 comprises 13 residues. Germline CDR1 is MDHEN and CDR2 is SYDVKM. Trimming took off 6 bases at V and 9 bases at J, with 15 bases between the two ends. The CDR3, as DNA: TGTGCCAGCAGACCGGGAGTTTCGAGGCCCCAGCATTTT. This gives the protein CASRPGVSRPQHF.

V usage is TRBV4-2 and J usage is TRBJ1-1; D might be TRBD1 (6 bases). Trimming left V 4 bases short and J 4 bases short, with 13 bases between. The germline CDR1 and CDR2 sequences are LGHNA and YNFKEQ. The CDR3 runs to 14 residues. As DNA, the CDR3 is TGTGCCAGCAGCCGGTTGGGGGCAGGCACTGAAGCTTTCTTT. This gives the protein CASSRLGAGTEAFF.

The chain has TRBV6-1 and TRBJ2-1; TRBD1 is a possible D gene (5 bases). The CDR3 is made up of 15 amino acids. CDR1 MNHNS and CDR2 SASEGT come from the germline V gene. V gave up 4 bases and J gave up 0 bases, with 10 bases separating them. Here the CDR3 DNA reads TGTGCCAGCAGTGTCCGGACATTCTCCTACAATGAGCAGTTCTTC. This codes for CASSVRTFSYNEQFF.

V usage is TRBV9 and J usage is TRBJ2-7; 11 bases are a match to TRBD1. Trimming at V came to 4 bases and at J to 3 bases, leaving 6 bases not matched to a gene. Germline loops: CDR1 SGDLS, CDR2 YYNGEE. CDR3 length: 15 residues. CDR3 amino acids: CASSFTGTGGYEQYF. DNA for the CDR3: TGTGCCAGCAGCTTTACCGGGACAGGGGGCTACGAGCAGTACTTC.

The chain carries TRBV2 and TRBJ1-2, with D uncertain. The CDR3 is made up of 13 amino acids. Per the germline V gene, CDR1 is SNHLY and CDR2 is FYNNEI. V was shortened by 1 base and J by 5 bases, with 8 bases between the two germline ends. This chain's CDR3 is CASSEEAGYGYTF. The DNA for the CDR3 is TGTGCCAGCAGTGAAGAGGCAGGTTATGGCTACACCTTC. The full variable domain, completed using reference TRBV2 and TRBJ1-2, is EPEVTQTPSHQVTQMGQEVILRCVPISNHLYFYWYRQILGQKVEFLVSFYNNEISEKSEIFDDQFSVERPDGSNFTLKIRSTKLEDSAMYFCASSEEAGYGYTFGSGTRLTVV.

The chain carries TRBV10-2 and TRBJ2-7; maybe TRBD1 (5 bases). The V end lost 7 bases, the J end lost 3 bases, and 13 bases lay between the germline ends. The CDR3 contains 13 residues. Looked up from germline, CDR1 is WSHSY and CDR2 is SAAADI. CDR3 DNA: TGCGCCAGCACAAACAGGATTTACTACGAGCAGTACTTC. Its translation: CASTNRIYYEQYF.

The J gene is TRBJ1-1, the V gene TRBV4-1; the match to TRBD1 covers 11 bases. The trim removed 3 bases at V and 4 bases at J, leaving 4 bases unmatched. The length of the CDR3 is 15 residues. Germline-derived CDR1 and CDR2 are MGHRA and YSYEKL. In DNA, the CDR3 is TGCGCCAGCAGCCATCCCGGGACAGGGGGCACTGAAGCTTTCTTT. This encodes CASSHPGTGGTEAFF.

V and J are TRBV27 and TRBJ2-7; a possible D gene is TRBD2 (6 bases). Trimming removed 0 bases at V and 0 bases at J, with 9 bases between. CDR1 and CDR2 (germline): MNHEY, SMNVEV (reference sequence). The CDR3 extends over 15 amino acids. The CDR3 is CASSLSGGSSYEQYF. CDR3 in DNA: TGTGCCAGCAGTTTATCGGGGGGTAGCTCCTACGAGCAGTACTTC.

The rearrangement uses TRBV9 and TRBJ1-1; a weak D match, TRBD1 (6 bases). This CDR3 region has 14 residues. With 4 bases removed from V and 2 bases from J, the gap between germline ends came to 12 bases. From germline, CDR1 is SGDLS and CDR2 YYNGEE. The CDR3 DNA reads TGTGCCAGCAGCCCAGGGGAGGGTAACACTGAAGCTTTCTTT. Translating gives CASSPGEGNTEAFF.

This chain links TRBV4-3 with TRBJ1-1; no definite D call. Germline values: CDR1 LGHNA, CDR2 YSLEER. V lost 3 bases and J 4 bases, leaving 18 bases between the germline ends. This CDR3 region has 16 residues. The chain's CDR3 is CASSQEEAGGRTEAFF. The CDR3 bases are TGCGCCAGCAGCCAGGAGGAGGCAGGTGGACGCACTGAAGCTTTCTTT.

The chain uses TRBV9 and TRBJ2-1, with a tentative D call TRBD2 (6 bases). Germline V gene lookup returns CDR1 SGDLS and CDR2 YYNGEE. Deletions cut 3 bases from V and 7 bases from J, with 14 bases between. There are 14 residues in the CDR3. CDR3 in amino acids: CASSDWVEGNEQFF. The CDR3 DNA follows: TGTGCCAGCAGCGATTGGGTGGAGGGGAATGAGCAGTTCTTC.

CDR3 in DNA: TGTGCCAGCAGCTTGGACCTGACAGGCGAGCAGTACTTC. Translating it yields CASSLDLTGEQYF. J is TRBJ2-7 and V is TRBV11-2; tentatively, D is TRBD1 (6 bases). The CDR3 covers 13 residues. CDR1 SGHAT and CDR2 FQNNGV come from the germline V gene. Trimming cost V 3 bases and J 6 bases, with 12 bases left between them.

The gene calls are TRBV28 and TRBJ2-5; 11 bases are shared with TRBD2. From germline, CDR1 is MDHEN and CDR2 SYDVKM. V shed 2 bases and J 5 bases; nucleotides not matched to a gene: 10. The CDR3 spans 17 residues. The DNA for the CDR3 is TGTGCCAGCAGTTTACTTTCCTCGACTAGCGGGAAGGAGACCCAGTACTTC. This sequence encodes CASSLLSSTSGKETQYF.

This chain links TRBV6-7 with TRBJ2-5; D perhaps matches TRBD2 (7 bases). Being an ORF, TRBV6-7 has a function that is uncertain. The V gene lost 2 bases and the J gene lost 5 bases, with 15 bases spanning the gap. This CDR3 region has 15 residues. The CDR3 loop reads CASSYGPGGRETQYF. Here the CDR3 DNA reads TGTGCCAGCAGTTACGGTCCGGGGGGCCGGGAGACCCAGTACTTC.

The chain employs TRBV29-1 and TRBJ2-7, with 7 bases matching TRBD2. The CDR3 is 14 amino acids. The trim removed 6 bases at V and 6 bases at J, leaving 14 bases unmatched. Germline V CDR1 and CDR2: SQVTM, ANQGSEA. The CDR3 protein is CSVSVVAGDSEQYF. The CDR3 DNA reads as TGCAGCGTGTCCGTGGTCGCGGGAGATAGCGAGCAGTACTTC.

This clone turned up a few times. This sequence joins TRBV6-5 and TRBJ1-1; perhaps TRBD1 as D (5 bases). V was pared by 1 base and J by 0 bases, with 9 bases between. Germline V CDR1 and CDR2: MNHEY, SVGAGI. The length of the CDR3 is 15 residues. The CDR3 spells CASSYYGGMNTEAFF. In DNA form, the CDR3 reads TGTGCCAGCAGTTACTACGGGGGAATGAACACTGAAGCTTTCTTT.

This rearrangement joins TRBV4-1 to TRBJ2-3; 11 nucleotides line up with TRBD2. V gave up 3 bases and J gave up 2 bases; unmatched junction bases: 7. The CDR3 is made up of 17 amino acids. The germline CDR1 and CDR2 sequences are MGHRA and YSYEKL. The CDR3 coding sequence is TGCGCCAGCAGCCATCCCCTAGCGGGAGGCGCCACAGATACGCAGTATTTT. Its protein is CASSHPLAGGATDTQYF.

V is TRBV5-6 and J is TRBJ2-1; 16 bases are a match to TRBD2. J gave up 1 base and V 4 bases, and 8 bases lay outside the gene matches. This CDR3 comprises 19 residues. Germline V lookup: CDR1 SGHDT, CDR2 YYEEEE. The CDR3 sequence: CASSTPGLAGGPSYNEQFF. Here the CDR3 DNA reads TGTGCCAGCAGCACTCCGGGACTAGCGGGAGGGCCATCCTACAATGAGCAGTTCTTC.

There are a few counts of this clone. The CDR3 DNA follows: TGCGCCAGCAGTGAGACTAGCGGGAGTGGCTATGAGCAGTTCTTC. Translated: CASSETSGSGYEQFF. The chain combines TRBV10-2 with TRBJ2-1; 11 bases fit TRBD2. The CDR3 has 15 amino acids. Germline values: CDR1 WSHSY, CDR2 SAAADI. V gave up 2 bases and J gave up 8 bases; unmatched junction bases: 5.

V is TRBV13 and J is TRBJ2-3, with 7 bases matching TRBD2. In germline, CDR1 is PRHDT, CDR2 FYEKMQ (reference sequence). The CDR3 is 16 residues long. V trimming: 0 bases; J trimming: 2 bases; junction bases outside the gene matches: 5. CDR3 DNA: TGTGCCAGCAGCTTAGGGGGTAGCGGGTACACAGATACGCAGTATTTT. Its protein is CASSLGGSGYTDTQYF.